This entry concerns a single TCR beta chain. This sample stems from a study of blood T cell repertoires in COVID-19. Whole-study context: Specimens from acute and convalescent COVID-19 originated in the United States, Italy and Spain. T cells, B-cell-depleted T cells, or PBMCs supplied cDNA or gDNA.

In the authors' methods: Estimation of nucleated cell counts relied on the amplification of reference gene primers. The method was immunoSEQ multiplex PCR; TCRdb's version includes in-frame clones alone and lacks a portion of them. V and J calls and clone size are those listed in that table; D and trimming were worked out from the DNA. This table holds around 450,000 clones, roughly 89% found once. The CDR3 is 13 residues long. In germline, CDR1 is SGHAT, CDR2 FQNNGV. The germline V and J ends were trimmed by 8 bases and 0 bases, with 10 bases remaining between them. V usage is TRBV11-2 and J usage is TRBJ1-1, with D uncertain. Sequenced material: peripheral blood. This sequence originates from a woman younger than 45 with acute or convalescent COVID-19. CDR3 loop: CASGQIMNTEAFF. For the CDR3, the DNA is TGTGCCAGCGGCCAGATCATGAACACTGAAGCTTTCTTT.